Listed below are T cell receptor beta chains from one sample, sequenced in a study of glioma-infiltrating T cells. MiXCR, applied by TCRdb to the multiplex PCR reads, yields one record per CDR3 protein. The sample has some 130,000 distinct CDR3 sequences, 24% seen once; the top ten hold under 35%. The sequenced sample was glioma tissue, nonneoplastic brain tissue, or PBMCs (not recorded which). These receptors were taken from a human donor with low-grade glioma or glioblastoma, undergoing nonglioma brain surgery, or in good health (not recorded which). CDR3s include the opening cysteine and the closing phenylalanine or tryptophan. The D gene is left open where the match is weak. Rows give clone size only sometimes, using once, few, many, or a class for an expanded clone.

NA	TRBV4-1	many	TRBJ2-5	TGCGCCAGCAGCCCCGACGGGATAGGACGGGAGACCCAGTACTTC	CASSPDGIGRETQYF
TRBD1	TRBV7-8	NA	TRBJ1-6	TGTGCCAGCAGCCGACAGGGGGCAAATTCACCCCTCCACTTT	CASSRQGANSPLHF
NA	TRBV7-9	NA	TRBJ1-2	TGTGCCAGCAGCTTTGGAGGTATGAGAAGTGGCTACACCTTC	CASSFGGMRSGYTF
NA	TRBV5-5	few	TRBJ2-3	TGTGCCAGCAGCTTGGAAGGGGATATCACAGATACGCAGTATTTT	CASSLEGDITDTQYF
NA	TRBV15	many	TRBJ1-2	TGTGCCACCAGCACCCGAGGGGGTTACAGGGATGGCTACACCTTC	CATSTRGGYRDGYTF
TRBD2	TRBV7-8	many	TRBJ2-3	TGTGCCAGCAGCAAACTAGCGGGGGGTGATACGCAGTATTTT	CASSKLAGGDTQYF
TRBD2	TRBV18	NA	TRBJ2-5	TGTGCCAGCTCCCAGCGGGGGGCCCAAGAGACCCAGTACTTC	CASSQRGAQETQYF
NA	TRBV2	NA	TRBJ1-4	TGTGCCGTAAGCGTCGGGATGAATGGAAAACTGTTTTTT	CAVSVGMNGKLFF
NA	TRBV14	NA	TRBJ2-5	TGTGCCAGCAGCGGACAGTTCCAAGAGACCCAGTACTTC	CASSGQFQETQYF
NA	TRBV7-9	NA	TRBJ2-3	TGTGCCAGCGATGGGGGTAGGGCACCTTCTAGCACAGATACGCAGTATTTT	CASDGGRAPSSTDTQYF
TRBD1	TRBV5-4	once	TRBJ2-3	TGTGCCAGCAGTGGTCAGGGGACAGGCACAGATACGCAGTATTTT	CASSGQGTGTDTQYF
NA	TRBV14	few	TRBJ2-5	TGTGCCAGCAGCCTCACGGGCCCCAGGCAAGAGACCCAGTACTTC	CASSLTGPRQETQYF
NA	TRBV20-1	many	TRBJ1-1	TGCAGTGCTAGAGGTCGCAACACTGAAGCTTTCTTT	CSARGRNTEAFF
NA	TRBV28	NA	TRBJ1-1	TGTGCCGGCAGTTTACAGCACACTGAAGCTTTCTTT	CAGSLQHTEAFF
NA	TRBV7-2	many	TRBJ2-1	TGTGCCAGCAGCGTCCTAAGGGGGTACGATGAGCAGTTCTTC	CASSVLRGYDEQFF
TRBD1	TRBV6-1	many	TRBJ2-3	TGTGCCAGCAGTTGGAGACAGGGATCAGATACGCAGTATTTT	CASSWRQGSDTQYF
NA	TRBV18	NA	TRBJ1-1	TGTGCCAGCTCACCAGGGGGAGTGAGAATGAACACTGAAGCTTTCTTT	CASSPGGVRMNTEAFF
TRBD1	TRBV12-3/TRBV12-4	NA	TRBJ1-1	TGTGCCAGCAGTTTTTGGGACAGGGTACTTGAAACTGAAGCTTTCTTT	CASSFWDRVLETEAFF
NA	TRBV6-1	many	TRBJ2-2	TGTGCCAGCAGTGAAATTCCTTGGCCCCCGCTGTTTTTT	CASSEIPWPPLFF
NA	TRBV5-1	many	TRBJ2-1	TGCGCCAGCAGCTGGTCCGGACCTGAGCAGTTCTTC	CASSWSGPEQFF
NA	TRBV4-1	NA	TRBJ2-2	TGCGCCAGCAGCCATGCGGAGAGCGGGGAGCTGTTTTTT	CASSHAESGELFF
NA	TRBV10-3	NA	TRBJ2-5	TGTGCCATCAGTGAGTCGACGGCTAGCGAGGGGGCCCTGACCCAGTACTTC	CAISESTASEGALTQYF
TRBD1	TRBV20-1	few	TRBJ1-1	TGCAGTGCTAGAGGTACAGGGGGCCCGAACACTGAAGCTTTCTTT	CSARGTGGPNTEAFF
NA	TRBV2	few	TRBJ2-2	TGTGCCAGCAGTCCCCCAGGGAAGTCCGGGGAGCTGTTTTTT	CASSPPGKSGELFF
NA	TRBV29-1	NA	TRBJ1-1	TGCAGCGTTGAAGATCGCAGGCGGGGGGAAGCTTTCTTT	CSVEDRRRGEAFF
TRBD1	TRBV20-1	few	TRBJ1-1	TGCAGTGCAAGGACTCCAGGGGGCACTGAAGCTTTCTTT	CSARTPGGTEAFF
NA	TRBV7-3	few	TRBJ1-1	TGTGCCAGCAGCTCGACAGGCACACCGAACACTGAAGCTTTCTTT	CASSSTGTPNTEAFF
TRBD2	TRBV20-1	many	TRBJ2-3	TGCAGTGCTAGGGGATCCTTAGCGGGGGGCGAAGATACGCAGTATTTT	CSARGSLAGGEDTQYF
NA	TRBV19	NA	TRBJ2-5	TGTGCCAGCGCCCCCCGCGTGGTGCTGCAGGAGACCCAGTACTTC	CASAPRVVLQETQYF
TRBD1	TRBV14	NA	TRBJ1-1	TGTGCCAGCAGCCCGGACAGGCCGAACACTGAAGCTTTCTTT	CASSPDRPNTEAFF
NA	TRBV11-2	NA	TRBJ1-4	TGTGCCAGCAGCTTATTAGGAGGGAACGAAAAACTGTTTTTT	CASSLLGGNEKLFF
NA	TRBV24-1	few	TRBJ2-5	TGTGCCACCAGTGAACCCCTGGGACAGACCCAGTACTTC	CATSEPLGQTQYF
NA	TRBV2	NA	TRBJ1-2	TGTGCCAGCACTAATCAGAGAGGGACCATCTATGTCTACACCTTC	CASTNQRGTIYVYTF
NA	TRBV29-1	NA	TRBJ2-5	TGCAGCGTTGCGGAGACAGTTCAAAAAGAGACCCAGTACTTC	CSVAETVQKETQYF
NA	TRBV4-2	NA	TRBJ1-1	TGTGCCAGCAGCCGGCCGACAGCGAACACTGAAGCTTTCTTT	CASSRPTANTEAFF
TRBD1	TRBV29-1	NA	TRBJ1-1	TGCAGCGTAGCCCAGGGGGGGTCCCCCCTCACTGAAGCTTTCTTT	CSVAQGGSPLTEAFF
NA	TRBV3-1	few	TRBJ2-2	TGTGCCAGCAGGCCACGCGGGGTGGCCACCGGGGAGCTGTTTTTT	CASRPRGVATGELFF
TRBD2	TRBV7-2	NA	TRBJ2-2	TGTGCCAGCAGCTTAGCACTAGCGGGGGGGGTGAACACCGGGGAGCTGTTTTTT	CASSLALAGGVNTGELFF
NA	TRBV4-1	NA	TRBJ1-4	TGCGCCAGCAGCCAAGATGGGGCAGGGAGGGTAAATGAAAAACTGTTTTTT	CASSQDGAGRVNEKLFF
TRBD2	TRBV7-3	many	TRBJ2-1	TGTGCCAGCAGCCAAGAGGTAGCGGGGGGGCAAGGTGAGCAGTTCTTC	CASSQEVAGGQGEQFF
NA	TRBV19	NA	TRBJ1-1	TGTGCCAGTAGTCCTAGGACAATGAACACTGAAGCTTTCTTT	CASSPRTMNTEAFF
TRBD1	TRBV24-1	many	TRBJ2-2	TGTGCCACCAGTGAACGAGGGGGCTCGAACACCGGGGAGCTGTTTTTT	CATSERGGSNTGELFF
NA	TRBV4-1	few	TRBJ1-5	TGCGCCAGCAGCCAGCGCGGTAGCAATCAGCCCCAGCATTTT	CASSQRGSNQPQHF
TRBD1	TRBV29-1	NA	TRBJ1-5	TGCAGCGTTGTCGACAGGGTAGGTCAGCCCCAGCATTTT	CSVVDRVGQPQHF
TRBD1	TRBV20-1	many	TRBJ1-5	TGCAGTGCGCCCGGGACAGATAGCAATCAGCCCCAGCATTTT	CSAPGTDSNQPQHF
TRBD1	TRBV3-1	NA	TRBJ1-2	TGTGCCAGCAGCCAAGTCGGGACAGGGGATGGCTACACCTTC	CASSQVGTGDGYTF
NA	TRBV3-1	many	TRBJ2-5	TGTGCCAGCAGTCGGACCGGAGAGACCCAGTACTTC	CASSRTGETQYF
TRBD1	TRBV20-1	few	TRBJ1-1	TGCAGTGCTAGAAAGACAGGGGTTAACACTGAAGCTTTCTTT	CSARKTGVNTEAFF
NA	TRBV12-3/TRBV12-4	few	TRBJ1-5	TGTGCCAGCAGTTTAGAACAGGGACATCAGCCCCAGCATTTT	CASSLEQGHQPQHF
NA	TRBV7-8	many	TRBJ2-1	TGTGCCAGCAGCTTAGCGAGCTCCTACAATGAGCAGTTCTTC	CASSLASSYNEQFF
NA	TRBV6-6	many	TRBJ1-3	TGTGCCAGCAGTTACTCGCCGGTCTCTGGAAACACCATATATTTT	CASSYSPVSGNTIYF
NA	TRBV7-3	many	TRBJ1-1	TGTGCCAGCAGTTTACAGATGAACACTGAAGCTTTCTTT	CASSLQMNTEAFF
NA	TRBV7-2	NA	TRBJ1-5	TGTGCCAGCAGCTTGATGAGACACCGCAATCAGCCCCAGCATTTT	CASSLMRHRNQPQHF
TRBD2	TRBV20-1	many	TRBJ2-1	TGCAGTGCTAGACCCAGCGGGGGGCGGAGCTCCTACAATGAGCAGTTCTTC	CSARPSGGRSSYNEQFF